Listed here are 9 T cell receptor beta chains from one sample, sequenced in a study of graft-versus-host responses after intestinal transplantation (TCRdb year 2021). Libraries were prepared through the immunoSEQ multiplex PCR assay. The table comes from immuneACCESS by way of TCRdb, which keeps in-frame sequences with V and J called. Part of the clones is missing from these tables; in studies checked, under half for an unresolved V gene and the rest for unknown reasons. The sample table lists 45,000 to 50,000 clones, about 93% of them with a count of one. 5% to 7% of the sample rests with the top ten. Sequences were derived from PBMCs, sampled about 800 days after a first intestinal transplant, on the day of a second. The receptors here all came from a human patient who received an intestinal transplant, so some T cells may come from the graft donor.

The rearrangement joins TRBV18 to TRBJ2-2; perhaps TRBD2 as D (6 bases). Looked up from germline, CDR1 is KGHSH and CDR2 is LQKENI. The CDR3 has 16 amino acids. Trimming shortened V by 6 bases and J by 0 bases, and 14 bases separated the two germline ends. The CDR3 DNA reads as TGTGCCAGCTCCCGCTTTAGGGAGGCGAACACCGGGGAGCTGTTTTTT. Amino acid sequence: CASSRFREANTGELFF.

The CDR3 DNA follows: TGCAGTGCCCCCTCTGGGGGTGGCTACACCTTC. The encoded protein is CSAPSGGGYTF. This chain connects TRBV20-1 to TRBJ1-2, with D perhaps matching TRBD1 (5 bases). Germline CDR1 and CDR2: DFQATT and SNEGSKA (reference sequence). Trimming removed 6 bases from V and 7 bases from J, with 12 bases in between. The CDR3 has 11 amino acids.

This sequence joins TRBV18 and TRBJ2-7, with TRBD1 as a possible D gene (7 bases). The V gene's germline CDR1 is KGHSH and CDR2 LQKENI. The CDR3 covers 12 residues. Trimming took off 6 bases at V and 4 bases at J, with 10 bases between the two ends. The CDR3 region is CASSAGGYEQYF. The CDR3 bases are TGTGCCAGCTCGGCAGGGGGGTACGAGCAGTACTTC.

This clone was counted once. This chain uses TRBV6-6 with TRBJ1-1; TRBD1 matches at 7 bases. V lost 2 bases to trimming and J lost 0 bases; unmatched junction nucleotides: 6. Germline CDR1 reads MNHNY; CDR2 reads SVGAGI (reference sequence). The CDR3 extends over 16 amino acids. CDR3: CASSYPRTGMNTEAFF. CDR3 DNA: TGTGCCAGCAGTTACCCCCGGACAGGAATGAACACTGAAGCTTTCTTT.

The V and J genes are TRBV28 and TRBJ2-3, with 7 bases matching TRBD2. V shed 6 bases and J 3 bases; nucleotides not matched to a gene: 9. The CDR3 runs to 15 residues. The germline CDR1 and CDR2 sequences are MDHEN and SYDVKM. The CDR3 region has the DNA TGTGCCAGCAGCCGCAGCGGGGCTTCTACAGATACGCAGTATTTT. This sequence encodes CASSRSGASTDTQYF.

This chain joins TRBV18 and TRBJ2-7; D ambiguous. Looked up from germline, CDR1 is KGHSH and CDR2 is LQKENI. The CDR3 sequence is 12 residues long. Trimming stripped 2 bases from V and 7 bases from J, with 9 bases between. CDR3 in amino acids: CASSPVTREQYF. The CDR3 DNA sequence: TGTGCCAGCTCACCAGTGACCCGGGAGCAGTACTTC.

This chain links TRBV7-8 with TRBJ2-7; 7 nucleotides line up with TRBD2. The length of the CDR3 is 16 residues. Germline CDR1 reads SGHVS; CDR2 reads FQNEAQ. J gave up 7 bases and V 5 bases, and 17 bases lay outside the gene matches. The CDR3 nucleotides are TGTGCCAGCAGCCCCCGAGCGGGGAGCAGCATTAGGGAGCAGTACTTC. Protein: CASSPRAGSSIREQYF. Full variable domain (outside the CDR3, taken from reference TRBV7-8 and TRBJ2-7): GAGVSQSPRYKVAKRGQDVALRCDPISGHVSLFWYQQALGQGPEFLTYFQNEAQLDKSGLPSDRFFAERPEGSVSTLKIQRTQQEDSAVYLCASSPRAGSSIREQYFGPGTRLTVT.

CDR3 sequence reads: CSVGYRLAGTGEQYF. Written as DNA, the CDR3 is TGCAGCGTTGGTTACCGACTAGCGGGGACCGGCGAGCAGTACTTC. The chain uses TRBV29-1 and TRBJ2-7; 11 bases are a match to TRBD2. The CDR3 spans 15 residues. Losses at the gene ends were 4 bases for V and 6 bases for J; bases not matched to a gene: 11. From germline, CDR1 is SQVTM and CDR2 ANQGSEA.

CDR3 nucleotide sequence: TGTGCCAGCAGTCCTTTCGAGCGGATCTCCTACGAGCAGTACTTC. Translating gives CASSPFERISYEQYF. The chain carries TRBV6-1 and TRBJ2-7, with a weak D call TRBD2 (5 bases). Germline CDR1 is MNHNS and CDR2 is SASEGT. Deletions cut 5 bases from V and 0 bases from J, with 14 bases between. This CDR3 is 15 amino acids long.